This TCR beta chain is drawn from a study of blood T cell repertoires in COVID-19 (dated by TCRdb to about 2020). A note on the overall study: Collaborator samples came from the United States, Italy and Spain and covered acute and convalescent phases of COVID-19. The samples were drawn from two sources: the first 160 participants of the ongoing ImmuneRACE study, and approximately 1,300 subjects contributed by 6 global collaborators. A de-identified subject ID, COVID-19 status, age in years and sex were almost always included in the sample metadata. Where available, HLA class I and class II types were obtained from metadata supplied by the sample provider rather than from assay-based typing. Deeply sampled blood TCRbeta repertoires from subjects exposed to, actively infected with, or recovered from COVID-19 were included in the dataset. The material from the prospective study consisted of cDNA or gDNA derived from T cells, B-cell-depleted T cells, or PBMCs. The repertoires were released in a freely available public database meant as a resource for research on the immune response to SARS-CoV-2. Findings and caveats that apply to the study as a whole: The quantity of clinical and demographic metadata differed by source and by participant and was supplied without curation.

The CDR3 runs 15 residues from the cysteine to the phenylalanine. Of all the DNA, just the CDR3 is kept, 45 bases in frame from base 1. V and J lose 4 bases and 5 bases, and a span of 18 bases separates them. The germline V gene (reference sequence) specifies LNHDA as CDR1 and SQIVND as CDR2. The immunoSEQ Assay, a bias-controlled multiplex PCR, was used to amplify TCRbeta CDR3 regions from genomic DNA. Per the source publication's procedure: The number of nucleated cells in each sample was estimated by amplification of reference gene primers within the assay. Sequence reads were collapsed and filtered to measure the absolute abundance of every unique TCRbeta CDR3 rearrangement. For each sample, productive Simpson clonality was calculated as the square root of Simpson's diversity index across productive rearrangements. TCRdb took this table from immuneACCESS and kept in-frame rearrangements with V and J called. Such tables lack part of the clones; where checked against another copy, unresolved V genes explain under half of the gap, and the rest is unexplained. V and J calls and clone size are copied from that table; D and trimming were computed from the DNA. The sample data list 84,000 or so clones, and about 83% of these were observed just once. Almost 50% of the sample is in the top ten clones.

Details on this clone: Its target antigen remains unknown. No much larger clone exists at a distance of one base, and base qualities are not known.

Each collaborating institution followed its own protocols to collect whole blood in K2EDTA tubes. Collaborator samples were shipped for TCRbeta analysis as frozen whole blood, isolated PBMCs, or DNA extracted from either sample type. Recombination linked TRBV19 to TRBJ2-7; tentative D gene TRBD1, with 5 bases matching. The receptor was isolated from a human donor in a cohort sampled during active COVID-19. Sequencing used peripheral blood. For the CDR3, the sequence is CASSTPWGQKDEQYF. The bases read TGTGCCAGTAGTACCCCGTGGGGCCAAAAAGACGAGCAGTACTTC.